The 14 T cell receptor beta chains listed next were all sequenced from one sample in a study of identical twins. TCRdb recomputed calls from the 5' RACE reads with MiXCR, one row per CDR3 protein. The sample carries some 190,000 distinct CDR3 sequences, about 16% recorded once. This sample was also put to use in a study of T cells expressing NK-cell markers.

The sequenced material came from CD8+ T cells sorted from blood. Receptors originate from a woman aged 18-30 years in good health.

The chain has TRBV4-3 and TRBJ2-1; 12 positions agree with TRBD2. This CDR3 is built from 18 residues. Germline trimming cut 1 base from V and 7 bases from J; bases unmatched to any gene: 11. Germline V gives CDR1 LGHNA, CDR2 YSLEER. The CDR3 region has the DNA TGCGCCAGCAGCCAAGCTCTGACGGGACTAGCGGGTTTAAATGAGCAGTTCTTC. Translation: CASSQALTGLAGLNEQFF.

This clonotype turned up a few times. The chain recombines TRBV29-1 with TRBJ2-1; D remains unclear. Trimming removed 7 bases at V and 2 bases at J, with 18 bases between. The germline CDR1 and CDR2 sequences are SQVTM and ANQGSEA. The CDR3 has 15 amino acids. CDR3 loop: CSARVPLGAYNEQFF. In DNA, the CDR3 is TGCAGCGCCCGCGTCCCTCTTGGGGCCTACAATGAGCAGTTCTTC.

V gene TRBV24-1 combines with J gene TRBJ2-2; D uncertain. The CDR3 is made up of 13 amino acids. V gave up 3 bases and J gave up 6 bases, with 7 bases separating them. Germline lookup yields CDR1 KGHDR and CDR2 SFDVKD. The CDR3 bases are TGTGCCACCAGTGATCCGGACGCCGGGGAGCTGTTTTTT. It translates to CATSDPDAGELFF.

V gene TRBV3-1 combines with J gene TRBJ2-7; 11 bases are a match to TRBD2. CDR3 size: 18 residues. The germline CDR1 and CDR2 sequences are LGHDT and YNNKEL (reference sequence). J lost 2 bases, V lost 0 bases, and 9 bases had no gene match. The DNA for the CDR3 is TGTGCCAGCAGCCAAGATACTAGCGGGAGCCTCATCCCCTACGAGCAGTACTTC. This sequence encodes CASSQDTSGSLIPYEQYF.

The chain is built from TRBV10-2 and TRBJ2-7, with 8 bases matching TRBD2. The CDR3 has 14 residues. Germline trimming cut 2 bases from V and 4 bases from J; bases unmatched to any gene: 4. CDR1 and CDR2 from the germline V gene are WSHSY and SAAADI. The CDR3 coding sequence is TGCGCCAGCAGTGAGGACGGGGGGGGATACGAGCAGTACTTC. Amino acids: CASSEDGGGYEQYF.

V usage is TRBV6-2 or TRBV6-3 and J usage is TRBJ2-2; D tentatively fits TRBD1 or TRBD2 (5 bases each). CDR1 is MNHEY and CDR2 is SVGEGT in the germline V gene. The CDR3 is 16 residues long. The V end was cut by 0 bases, the J end by 4 bases, with 12 bases between. In DNA, the CDR3 is TGTGCCAGCAGTTACTCGAGGGGAGCGCCCACCGGGGAGCTGTTTTTT. This codes for CASSYSRGAPTGELFF.

This clonotype was observed many times. The chain is built from TRBV29-1 and TRBJ1-2; 10 bases line up with TRBD1. Germline-derived CDR1 and CDR2 are SQVTM and ANQGSEA. The CDR3 covers 13 residues. Trimming at V came to 4 bases and at J to 4 bases, leaving 3 bases not matched to a gene. The CDR3 reads CSVGWDRGYGYTF. The CDR3 region has the DNA TGCAGCGTTGGGTGGGACAGGGGCTATGGCTACACCTTC.

The gene calls are TRBV7-6 and TRBJ2-7, with unresolved D. The CDR3 length is 13 residues. Trimming took 3 bases from V and 2 from J, leaving 8 bases between them. Germline CDR1 reads SGHVS; CDR2 reads FNYEAQ. CDR3 nucleotide sequence: TGTGCCAGCAGCTTTGATGAAACCTACGAGCAGTACTTC. Amino acid sequence: CASSFDETYEQYF. The full variable domain, with the rest looked up from reference TRBV7-6 and TRBJ2-7, is GAGVSQSPRYKVTKRGQDVALRCDPISGHVSLYWYRQALGQGPEFLTYFNYEAQQDKSGLPNDRFSAERPEGSISTLTIQRTEQRDSAMYRCASSFDETYEQYFGPGTRLTVT.

This clonotype turned up a few times. V gene TRBV6-5 combines with J gene TRBJ1-6; the D is unclear. Trimming took off 3 bases at V and 0 bases at J, with 9 bases between the two ends. In germline, CDR1 is MNHEY, CDR2 SVGAGI. This CDR3 region has 16 residues. The CDR3 loop is CASSYTESSYNSPLHF. The CDR3, as DNA: TGTGCCAGCAGTTATACAGAGAGCTCCTATAATTCACCCCTCCACTTT.

This clonotype was observed a few times. This chain uses TRBV28 with TRBJ2-5, with TRBD1 as a possible D gene (5 bases). The V and J ends lost 8 bases and 0 bases respectively, with 7 bases between them. This CDR3 contains 12 residues. Germline V gives CDR1 MDHEN, CDR2 SYDVKM. CDR3 sequence: CASQGYQETQYF. For the CDR3, the DNA is TGTGCCAGCCAGGGATACCAAGAGACCCAGTACTTC.

This clonotype was counted only a few times. The chain uses TRBV5-1 and TRBJ2-2; 10 bases align to TRBD1. The V gene's germline CDR1 is SGHRS and CDR2 YFSETQ. The CDR3 is made up of 17 amino acids. V lost 3 bases, J lost 4 bases, and 9 bases stayed unmatched. CDR3 DNA sequence: TGCGCCAGCAGCTGGACCGGGACAGGGGTCGGCACCGGGGAGCTGTTTTTT. This sequence encodes CASSWTGTGVGTGELFF.

In its sample, this clonotype was seen a few times. The V gene is TRBV5-5, the J gene TRBJ2-7, with D perhaps TRBD2 (5 bases). The V and J ends lost 1 base and 5 bases respectively, with 16 bases between them. Germline CDR1 and CDR2: SGHKS and YYEKEE (reference sequence). The CDR3 is made up of 15 amino acids. CDR3 amino acids: CASSLWSGELHEQYF. As DNA, the CDR3 is TGTGCCAGCAGCTTGTGGTCCGGGGAATTGCACGAGCAGTACTTC. The whole variable domain, filled in from reference TRBV5-5 and TRBJ2-7, reads DAGVTQSPTHLIKTRGQQVTLRCSPISGHKSVSWYQQVLGQGPQFIFQYYEKEERGRGNFPDRFSARQFPNYSSELNVNALLLGDSALYLCASSLWSGELHEQYFGPGTRLTVT.

This clonotype was picked up a small number of times. The chain recombines TRBV11-2 with TRBJ2-1; no clear D gene. V was shortened by 3 bases and J by 10 bases, with 10 bases between the two germline ends. From germline, CDR1 is SGHAT and CDR2 FQNNGV. The CDR3 totals 12 residues. CDR3 residues: CASSFLTMEQFF. The CDR3, as DNA: TGTGCCAGCAGCTTCCTTACAATGGAGCAGTTCTTC.

This sequence joins TRBV10-2 and TRBJ2-4, with a weak D call TRBD2 (7 bases). Germline CDR1 WSHSY, CDR2 SAAADI. The CDR3 is made up of 14 amino acids. Trimming took off 2 bases at V and 3 bases at J, with 8 bases between the two ends. CDR3 nucleotide sequence: TGCGCCAGCAGTGAGAGGGGGGGCAAAAACATTCAGTACTTC. Translated: CASSERGGKNIQYF.